What follows describes a single TCR beta chain. What this receptor recognizes is not known. No base quality information exists; no much larger clone differs at one position. These data are taken from a study of blood T cells in healthy people across ages (dated by TCRdb to about 2015). In terms of the full investigation: In model experiments, template switching captured about one uniquely barcoded TCR beta cDNA molecule for every two T cells. To avoid experimental bias, donors of different ages were spread randomly across the sequencing lanes. The study measured age-related changes in TCR beta repertoire diversity using deep sequencing normalized with unique cDNA molecular identifiers. Two additional independent replicas of 1 million unique cDNA reads from the same blood draw were analyzed for two donors (one aged 18 to 29 and one aged 80 or older). The donors were divided into four age groups: young (average approximately 17 years), middle-aged (almost 40), aged (roughly 66) and long-lived (about 80). The study at large found these results: Compared with the aged group, the long-lived group had more naive CD4+ T cells, fewer expanded clones and increased TCR diversity, a pattern suggesting age selection. The percentage of naive T cells measured by flow cytometry correlated strongly with observed TCR beta diversity. As age increased, observed TCR beta diversity per million T cells dropped in a roughly linear way, and a significant reduction was already evident by age 40. The CMV infection status of donors was not known, potentially confounding age-related changes in expanded clonotypes. Since profiling was done on bulk unsorted PBMCs, naive and antigen-experienced compartments could not be conclusively compared. Estimates of total diversity based on one million sequenced T cells were considered lower bounds and underestimates.

Library preparation used 5' RACE. The sequencer was an Illumina HiSeq 2500. A second roughly 7 to 11 cycle PCR used a sample-barcoded 5' primer and a J-beta primer mix. A template-switch 5' adaptor carrying 12 random nucleotides introduced a unique molecular identifier onto each TCR beta cDNA molecule. Each sample yielded at least 3 million CDR3-containing paired-end reads. First-strand cDNA was synthesized from all RNA with the Mint cDNA synthesis kit, primed by a TRBC-specific oligonucleotide. After uracil-DNA glycosylase treatment, a first 18-cycle PCR used universal primers M1SS and BC2_uni_R on all cDNA. Regarding the original processing steps: Each sample was normalized by randomly selecting 1 million high-quality reads, each carrying a distinct molecular identifier. Instead of being binned into consensus sequences, reads that shared molecular identifiers were thrown out. MiTCR, set to a Q25 quality threshold and the strictest error-elimination algorithm, was used for CDR3 identification, clonotype clustering and error correction. A nonparametric unseen species model using Euler transformation provided a lower-bound estimate of total TCR beta diversity. The public sequencing data were trimmed at Q25 with fastp and processed into clonotypes with MiXCR by TCRdb, which kept only in-frame beta chains. Every entry covers one CDR3 protein and lists the most common genes and DNA from its rows. What appears here as the V and J calls and clone size reflects TCRdb's work, not the paper's. The sample table holds roughly 730,000 distinct CDR3 sequences, of which just over 55% were seen once. Roughly 25% of the sample rests with the top ten.

Systemically healthy Caucasian individuals from Russia, about 38 in total and aged about 6 to 95 years, were included as donors. Roughly 10 milliliters of peripheral blood were collected from each donor into EDTA-treated Vacutainer tubes. Ficoll-Paque density-gradient centrifugation was used to isolate PBMCs, with at least 6.5 million per sample. Trizol reagent was used to extract total RNA from the PBMCs, yielding at least 6 micrograms per sample. The percentages of naive CD45RAhigh/CD27high T cells were determined by flow cytometry on a PBMC aliquot from every donor. This receptor was obtained from a man aged 40-49 years in good health. The sequenced material came from blood.

In nucleotide form, the sequence is TGTGCCAGCAGCCAGGAGACTAGCGGGAGTCCCTACGAGCAGTACTTC. Its translation is CASSQETSGSPYEQYF. Rearrangement joined TRBV5-6 to TRBJ2-7; 12 bases in the middle match TRBD2. CDR1 SGHDT and CDR2 YYEEEE are derived from the germline V gene. Taken from cysteine to phenylalanine, the CDR3 has 16 residues. The read is trimmed to its CDR3 DNA, 48 bases read in frame from base 1. Trimming leaves V shorter by 4 bases and J shorter by 2 bases, with the junction holding 7 bases beyond the gene matches. The full variable domain, completed from the reference TRBV5-6 and TRBJ2-7 proteins outside the CDR3, reads DAGVTQSPTHLIKTRGQQVTLRCSPKSGHDTVSWYQQALGQGPQFIFQYYEEEERQRGNFPDRFSGHQFPNYSSELNVNALLLGDSALYLCASSQETSGSPYEQYFGPGTRLTVT.